The present entry profiles one T cell receptor (beta chain) with its context. The entry originates in a study of blood T cell repertoires in COVID-19. Whole-study context: Samples representing acute and convalescent COVID-19 were sourced from the United States, Italy and Spain.

The germline V and J ends were trimmed by 5 bases and 1 base, with 5 bases remaining between them. Germline V gene sequence: CDR1 SGHAT, CDR2 FQNNGV. The CDR3 has 12 residues. Per the original methods: Amplification from reference gene primers served as the basis for estimated nucleated cell counts. The data were produced by immunoSEQ multiplex PCR, yet TCRdb's version contains in-frame clones alone and is incomplete. The V and J calls and clone size were taken over from that table, and D and trimming were inferred from the DNA. The data hold some 88,000 clones, with under 90% observed a single time.

The origin of this receptor is a woman between 65 and 79 years old with acute or convalescent COVID-19. Source material: peripheral blood. The chain links TRBV11-2 to TRBJ2-5, with no clear D. The CDR3 is CASSRVQETQYF. In DNA form, the CDR3 reads TGTGCCAGCAGCCGGGTCCAAGAGACCCAGTACTTC.